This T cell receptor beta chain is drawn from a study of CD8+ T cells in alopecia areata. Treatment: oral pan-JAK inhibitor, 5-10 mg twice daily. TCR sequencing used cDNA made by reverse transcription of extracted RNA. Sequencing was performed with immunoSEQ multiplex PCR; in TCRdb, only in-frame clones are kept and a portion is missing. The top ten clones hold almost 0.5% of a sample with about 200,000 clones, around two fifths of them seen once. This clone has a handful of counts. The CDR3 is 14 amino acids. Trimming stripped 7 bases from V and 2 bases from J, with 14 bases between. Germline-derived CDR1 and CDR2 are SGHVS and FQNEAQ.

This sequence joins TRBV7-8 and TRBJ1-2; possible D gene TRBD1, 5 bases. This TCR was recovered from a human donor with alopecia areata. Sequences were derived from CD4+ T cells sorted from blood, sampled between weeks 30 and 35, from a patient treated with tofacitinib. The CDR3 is CASTNQGPNYGYTF. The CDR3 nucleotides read TGTGCCAGCACCAATCAGGGACCGAACTATGGCTACACCTTC.